This T cell receptor beta chain is drawn from a study of blood T cell repertoires in COVID-19. Study details: The samples span acute and convalescent COVID-19 from the United States, Italy and Spain. From T cells, B-cell-depleted T cells, or PBMCs came the material, which was cDNA or gDNA.

The V gene lost 0 bases and the J gene lost 8 bases, with 28 bases spanning the gap. The CDR3 spans 20 residues. Per the original methods: Nucleated cell counts were estimated from reference gene primer amplification. Some clones are missing from TCRdb's copy, which holds only in-frame ones; the method was immunoSEQ multiplex PCR. The V and J calls and clone size come from that table; D and trimming were worked out from the DNA. The table shows tens of thousands of clones, with roughly 90% occurring only once. This receptor was obtained from a man between 65 and 85 years old with acute or convalescent COVID-19. The sample taken for sequencing was peripheral blood. V gene TRBV6-7 combines with J gene TRBJ1-4; D unclear. TRBV6-7 is sorted into the ORF group, with uncertain function. The CDR3 sequence is CASSYSSLCGCGVLKEKLFF. Here the CDR3 DNA reads TGTGCCAGCAGTTACTCGTCATTATGCGGGTGCGGGGTTCTTAAGGAAAAACTGTTTTTT.